The rows below give T cell receptor beta chains drawn from one sample of a study of control samples from healthy donors and cancer patients. TCRdb's copy holds only in-frame clones and misses some; the assay was immunoSEQ multiplex PCR. This table has 75,000 to 100,000 clones, about 86% appearing once. Material: blood. The receptors stem from a man aged 25 to 45 in good health. Each CDR3 is given with its conserved first and last residue. A D gene is named only where the DNA matches it firmly. Only part of the rows carry a size: once, few, many, or a class if the clone is expanded.

D gene: TRBD2
clone size: .
V gene: TRBV5-1
J gene: TRBJ2-5
CDR3 DNA: TGCGCCAGCAGCACTCGGCTAGCGGGAGGGGGAGAGACCCAGTACTTC
CDR3 protein: CASSTRLAGGGETQYF

D gene: .
clone size: .
V gene: TRBV10-1
J gene: TRBJ2-2
CDR3 DNA: TGCGCCAGCAGTGCTTCTGGCGGGGAGCTGTTTTTT
CDR3 protein: CASSASGGELFF

D gene: .
clone size: .
V gene: TRBV5-6
J gene: TRBJ2-1
CDR3 DNA: TGTGCCAGCAGCTTAGAGGTCTACGGAATCTCCTACAATGAGCAGTTCTTC
CDR3 protein: CASSLEVYGISYNEQFF

D gene: .
clone size: .
V gene: TRBV4-1
J gene: TRBJ1-1
CDR3 DNA: TGCGCCAGCAGCCAAGTCCAGGCCGTGAACACTGAAGCTTTCTTT
CDR3 protein: CASSQVQAVNTEAFF

D gene: TRBD2
clone size: .
V gene: TRBV7-9
J gene: TRBJ2-7
CDR3 DNA: TGTGCCAGCAGCCTTCGACTAGCGGAAGCCTACGAGCAGTACTTC
CDR3 protein: CASSLRLAEAYEQYF

D gene: TRBD2
clone size: .
V gene: TRBV30
J gene: TRBJ2-3
CDR3 DNA: TGTGCTTTAGGACTAGCGGGAGGTCCCCTCGATACGCAGTATTTT
CDR3 protein: CALGLAGGPLDTQYF

D gene: .
clone size: .
V gene: TRBV14
J gene: TRBJ2-3
CDR3 DNA: TGTGCCAGCAGCCAAACGGGGTCCCTCCCCCGTTATACGCAGTATTTT
CDR3 protein: CASSQTGSLPRYTQYF

D gene: .
clone size: .
V gene: TRBV27
J gene: TRBJ2-7
CDR3 DNA: TGTGCCAGCAGCTGGGGGGGGCGGGCGGCCTACGAGCAGTACTTC
CDR3 protein: CASSWGGRAAYEQYF

D gene: .
clone size: .
V gene: TRBV11-2
J gene: TRBJ1-3
CDR3 DNA: TGTGCCAGCAGCGAAGCCGGCAGGCTTAACACCATATATTTT
CDR3 protein: CASSEAGRLNTIYF

D gene: .
clone size: .
V gene: TRBV28
J gene: TRBJ2-3
CDR3 DNA: TGTGCCAGTCGCAAAGGCGCGAACACAGATACGCAGTATTTT
CDR3 protein: CASRKGANTDTQYF

D gene: .
clone size: .
V gene: TRBV27
J gene: TRBJ1-2
CDR3 DNA: TGTGCCAGCAGTTACGGGACACCCTATGGCTACACCTTC
CDR3 protein: CASSYGTPYGYTF

D gene: .
clone size: .
V gene: TRBV28
J gene: TRBJ2-1
CDR3 DNA: TGTGCCAGCAGTTTTCGGGGACCGAACAATGAGCAGTTCTTC
CDR3 protein: CASSFRGPNNEQFF

D gene: TRBD2
clone size: .
V gene: TRBV15
J gene: TRBJ2-1
CDR3 DNA: TGTGCCACCAGCAGAGTCGGGACTACCCGATCCAATGAGCAGTTCTTC
CDR3 protein: CATSRVGTTRSNEQFF

D gene: .
clone size: .
V gene: TRBV25-1
J gene: TRBJ2-5
CDR3 DNA: TGTGCCAGCAGTGCAATTACAGGGATGGAGACCCAGTACTTC
CDR3 protein: CASSAITGMETQYF

D gene: .
clone size: .
V gene: TRBV2
J gene: TRBJ2-1
CDR3 DNA: TGTGCCAGCAGGCCAAGCGGGTCCTCCTACAATGAGCAGTTCTTC
CDR3 protein: CASRPSGSSYNEQFF

D gene: .
clone size: .
V gene: TRBV6-6
J gene: TRBJ2-7
CDR3 DNA: TGTGCCAGCGGGAGCCACTCCCGCGAGCAGTACTTC
CDR3 protein: CASGSHSREQYF

D gene: TRBD1
clone size: .
V gene: TRBV19
J gene: TRBJ2-5
CDR3 DNA: TGTGCCAGTAATGACAGGGTGGGGGAGACCCAGTACTTC
CDR3 protein: CASNDRVGETQYF

D gene: .
clone size: .
V gene: TRBV7-2
J gene: TRBJ2-7
CDR3 DNA: TGTGCCAGCAGCTTCCCACCAGGGCCCGAGCAGTACTTC
CDR3 protein: CASSFPPGPEQYF

D gene: .
clone size: .
V gene: TRBV4-1
J gene: TRBJ1-2
CDR3 DNA: TGCGCCAGCAGCCAAGGCCCCCCGTTGGCGGCGGGCTACACCTTC
CDR3 protein: CASSQGPPLAAGYTF

D gene: .
clone size: few
V gene: TRBV7-8
J gene: TRBJ2-5
CDR3 DNA: TGTGCCAGCAGCTTAGGACAGGGGAGGCGGGGGGAGACCCAGTACTTC
CDR3 protein: CASSLGQGRRGETQYF

D gene: TRBD1
clone size: .
V gene: TRBV7-9
J gene: TRBJ1-5
CDR3 DNA: TGTGCCAGCAGCCTCGGACAGGGTAATCAGCCCCAGCATTTT
CDR3 protein: CASSLGQGNQPQHF

D gene: TRBD2
clone size: .
V gene: TRBV19
J gene: TRBJ2-7
CDR3 DNA: TGTGCCAGTAGTATCTCTAGCGGGAGTTACGAGCAGTACTTC
CDR3 protein: CASSISSGSYEQYF

D gene: .
clone size: .
V gene: TRBV2
J gene: TRBJ1-2
CDR3 DNA: TGTGCCAGCAACCTCCTTAGCTACACCTTC
CDR3 protein: CASNLLSYTF

D gene: .
clone size: .
V gene: TRBV5-1
J gene: TRBJ2-1
CDR3 DNA: TGCGCCACCAGCACCGTAGCGAACTCCTACAATGAGCAGTTCTTC
CDR3 protein: CATSTVANSYNEQFF

D gene: .
clone size: .
V gene: TRBV3-1/TRBV3-2
J gene: TRBJ1-1
CDR3 DNA: TGTGCCAGCAGCCAAGAATCCCCAGACCAGAACACTGAAGCTTTCTTT
CDR3 protein: CASSQESPDQNTEAFF

D gene: .
clone size: .
V gene: TRBV7-9
J gene: TRBJ2-2
CDR3 DNA: TGTGCCAGCAGCTTAGCGGGGAGACCCGGGGAGCTGTTTTTT
CDR3 protein: CASSLAGRPGELFF

D gene: .
clone size: .
V gene: TRBV4-1
J gene: TRBJ2-5
CDR3 DNA: TGCGCCAGCAGCCAATATAGTACGGGGGAGACCCAGTACTTC
CDR3 protein: CASSQYSTGETQYF

D gene: TRBD1
clone size: .
V gene: TRBV7-3
J gene: TRBJ2-5
CDR3 DNA: TGTGCCAGCAGCCCTAACCCCGGGACAGCACAAGAGACCCAGTACTTC
CDR3 protein: CASSPNPGTAQETQYF

D gene: .
clone size: .
V gene: TRBV19
J gene: TRBJ1-3
CDR3 DNA: TGTGCCAGTTCCGAGTGGCAGGCCTCTGGAAACACCATATATTTT
CDR3 protein: CASSEWQASGNTIYF

D gene: TRBD2
clone size: .
V gene: TRBV7-9
J gene: TRBJ2-7
CDR3 DNA: TGTGCCAGCAGCTTAGCCGGGACTAGCGCGACCTACGAGCAGTACTTC
CDR3 protein: CASSLAGTSATYEQYF

D gene: .
clone size: .
V gene: TRBV7-2
J gene: TRBJ2-3
CDR3 DNA: TGTGCCAGCAGCCCCGTGGCGGTTAAGGGAGATACGCAGTATTTT
CDR3 protein: CASSPVAVKGDTQYF

D gene: TRBD1
clone size: .
V gene: TRBV27
J gene: TRBJ2-7
CDR3 DNA: TGTGCCAGCGCGAGGACAGGGTTCTACGAGCAGTACTTC
CDR3 protein: CASARTGFYEQYF

D gene: .
clone size: .
V gene: TRBV30
J gene: TRBJ1-2
CDR3 DNA: TGTGCCTGGAGTGTATACGGGAATGAGGCTGGCTACACCTTC
CDR3 protein: CAWSVYGNEAGYTF

D gene: .
clone size: .
V gene: TRBV5-1
J gene: TRBJ2-7
CDR3 DNA: TGCGCCAGCAGCCCTGGAGGGGAAACCTACGAGCAGTACTTC
CDR3 protein: CASSPGGETYEQYF

D gene: .
clone size: .
V gene: TRBV19
J gene: TRBJ1-5
CDR3 DNA: TGTGCCAGTAGTCCTCCAGGGTCTCAGCCCCAGCATTTT
CDR3 protein: CASSPPGSQPQHF

D gene: .
clone size: .
V gene: TRBV29-1
J gene: TRBJ2-7
CDR3 DNA: TGCAGCGTTGCCCCTAGAGGGTCATCGAACGAGCAGTACTTC
CDR3 protein: CSVAPRGSSNEQYF

D gene: .
clone size: .
V gene: TRBV30
J gene: TRBJ2-2
CDR3 DNA: TGTGCCTGGAAAGAATTAAACACCGGGGAGCTGTTTTTT
CDR3 protein: CAWKELNTGELFF

D gene: .
clone size: .
V gene: TRBV7-9
J gene: TRBJ2-1
CDR3 DNA: TGTGCCAGCAGCTCCCCGGGACCTTACAATGAGCAGTTCTTC
CDR3 protein: CASSSPGPYNEQFF

D gene: .
clone size: .
V gene: TRBV7-9
J gene: TRBJ2-5
CDR3 DNA: TGTGCCAGCATCCCGGGCCCTCAAGAGACCCAGTACTTC
CDR3 protein: CASIPGPQETQYF

D gene: TRBD2
clone size: .
V gene: TRBV19
J gene: TRBJ2-1
CDR3 DNA: TGTGCCAGTAGTATCTTTCTAGCGGGCAACTACAATGAGCAGTTCTTC
CDR3 protein: CASSIFLAGNYNEQFF

D gene: .
clone size: .
V gene: TRBV5-5
J gene: TRBJ1-2
CDR3 DNA: TGTGCCAGCAGTAAGGGGGGCGCCTTAAACTATGGCTACACCTTC
CDR3 protein: CASSKGGALNYGYTF

D gene: .
clone size: .
V gene: TRBV27
J gene: TRBJ1-4
CDR3 DNA: TGTGCCCCCCTTAGGCGTGAAAAACTGTTTTTT
CDR3 protein: CAPLRREKLFF

D gene: .
clone size: .
V gene: TRBV3-1/TRBV3-2
J gene: TRBJ1-3
CDR3 DNA: TGTGCCAGCAGCCAAGATAGATCCTTCCCTGGAAACACCATATATTTT
CDR3 protein: CASSQDRSFPGNTIYF

D gene: TRBD2
clone size: .
V gene: TRBV19
J gene: TRBJ2-3
CDR3 DNA: TGTGCCAGCAGAGAGACTAGCGGGAGTACAGATACGCAGTATTTT
CDR3 protein: CASRETSGSTDTQYF

D gene: .
clone size: .
V gene: TRBV7-9
J gene: TRBJ2-7
CDR3 DNA: TGTGCCAGCAGCTTAGTTGACTACGAGCAGTACTTC
CDR3 protein: CASSLVDYEQYF

D gene: .
clone size: once
V gene: TRBV27
J gene: TRBJ2-7
CDR3 DNA: TGTGCCAGCAGCCCCACGGGCCTTAGCTCCTACGAGCAGTACTTC
CDR3 protein: CASSPTGLSSYEQYF

D gene: .
clone size: .
V gene: TRBV10-3
J gene: TRBJ1-2
CDR3 DNA: TGTGCCACCAGATCTGGGGCTAACTATGGCTACACCTTC
CDR3 protein: CATRSGANYGYTF

D gene: TRBD2
clone size: few
V gene: TRBV4-3
J gene: TRBJ2-7
CDR3 DNA: TGCGCCAGCAGCCGAGGCGAGGCTAGCGGCTCCTACGAGCAGTACTTC
CDR3 protein: CASSRGEASGSYEQYF